The present T cell receptor beta chain was sequenced within a study of CD8 T cells in ankylosing spondylitis. In this sample, this clonotype turned up many times. Its specificity is not known. For TCR beta, libraries came from quantitative 5'-RACE with molecular barcodes. TCRdb redid the calling of the 5' RACE reads with MiXCR, one entry per CDR3 protein. The table has fewer than 400,000 distinct CDR3 sequences, about a fifth seen once. General observations from the study: Earlier literature documents some of the motif variants in reactive arthritis synovial fluid and blood. Clones that were linked to disease were CD8+ and were relatively rare in peripheral blood. A motif in TCR beta, a set of under 10 highly homologous variants, appeared characteristic of ankylosing spondylitis blood.

The clonotype comes from a male donor with ankylosing spondylitis. Sequenced input: blood, either unsorted or a sorted T cell fraction (not recorded which).

The CDR3 bases are TGTGCCAGCAGTTCTCGGGTTGCCGGGGAGCTGTTTTTT. It encodes CASSSRVAGELFF. The chain uses TRBV6-5 and TRBJ2-2; D remains unclear. The V end was cut by 4 bases, the J end by 6 bases, with 9 bases between. The CDR3 has 13 amino acids. Germline lookup yields CDR1 MNHEY and CDR2 SVGAGI.